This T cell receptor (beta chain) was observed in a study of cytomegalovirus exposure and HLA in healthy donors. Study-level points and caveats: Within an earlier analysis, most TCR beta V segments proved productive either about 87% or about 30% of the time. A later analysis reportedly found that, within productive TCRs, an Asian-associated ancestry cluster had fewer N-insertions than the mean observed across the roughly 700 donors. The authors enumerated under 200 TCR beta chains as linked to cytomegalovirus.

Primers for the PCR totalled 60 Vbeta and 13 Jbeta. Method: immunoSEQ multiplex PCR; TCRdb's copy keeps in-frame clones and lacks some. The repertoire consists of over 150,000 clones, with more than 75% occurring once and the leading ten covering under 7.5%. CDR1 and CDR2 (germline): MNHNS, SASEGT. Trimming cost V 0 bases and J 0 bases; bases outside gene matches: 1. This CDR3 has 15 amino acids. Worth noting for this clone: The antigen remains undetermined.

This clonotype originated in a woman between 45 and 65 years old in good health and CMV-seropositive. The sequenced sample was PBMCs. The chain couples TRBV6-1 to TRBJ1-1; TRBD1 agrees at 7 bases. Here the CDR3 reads CASSEATGVNTEAFF. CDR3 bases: TGTGCCAGCAGTGAAGCTACAGGGGTGAACACTGAAGCTTTCTTT.